Following are 27 T cell receptor beta chains from one sample sequenced in a study of CD8+CD57+ T cells in acquired aplastic anemia. Patients chosen for sequencing had shown CD8+CD57+ cell expansion by flow cytometry. Profiling that covered TCR beta VDJ and CDR3 relied on genomic DNA as its template. TCRdb re-derived calls from the reads in MiXCR, one entry per CDR3 protein. The table records some 140,000 distinct CDR3 sequences, about 52% of them present only once. Sequenced: sorted CD4+, CD8+, or CD8+CD57+ T cells (not recorded which) from PBMCs. Receptor source: a human donor with aplastic anemia.

The rearrangement joins TRBV20-1 to TRBJ2-5; tentative D call: TRBD2 (6 bases). The germline V gene encodes CDR1 DFQATT and CDR2 SNEGSKA (reference sequence). This CDR3 comprises 11 residues. V lost 5 bases and J 9 bases, leaving 13 bases between the germline ends. The CDR3 nucleotides read TGCAGTGCTCTGGGACTCCCCGCCCAGTACTTC. Translated: CSALGLPAQYF.

This chain links TRBV10-1 with TRBJ2-2; TRBD2 is a possible D gene (6 bases). Germline CDR1 reads WNHNN; CDR2 reads SYGVQD (reference sequence). Trimming pared 0 bases from V and 5 bases from J, leaving 13 bases between. This CDR3 comprises 16 residues. CDR3 DNA: TGCGCCAGCAGTGAGTCGGGGCAGGGAGGAACCGGGGAGCTGTTTTTT. Residues: CASSESGQGGTGELFF.

The sample holds one count of this clonotype. V usage is TRBV10-3 and J usage is TRBJ2-2, with D possibly being TRBD2 (5 bases). The CDR3 has 17 residues. Trimming left V 7 bases short and J 0 bases short, with 18 bases between. Germline V CDR1 and CDR2: ENHRY, SYGVKD. CDR3 sequence reads: CAITKRLEAANTGELFF. The CDR3 coding sequence is TGTGCCATCACCAAGAGGTTGGAGGCCGCGAACACCGGGGAGCTGTTTTTT.

This chain joins TRBV9 and TRBJ1-6; 10 bases line up with TRBD1. This CDR3 is 15 amino acids long. Trimming cost V 3 bases and J 9 bases; bases outside gene matches: 6. The germline V gene has CDR1 SGDLS and CDR2 YYNGEE. CDR3 in amino acids: CASSATGTGVSPLHF. CDR3 DNA sequence: TGTGCCAGCAGCGCTACCGGGACAGGGGTTTCACCCCTCCACTTT.

This clonotype has more than one count but fewer than ten. The V gene is TRBV7-8, the J gene TRBJ2-3; 13 nucleotides agree with TRBD2. This CDR3 has 16 amino acids. CDR1 is SGHVS and CDR2 is FQNEAQ in the germline V gene. With V trimmed by 3 bases and J by 5 bases, 5 bases remained unmatched. The CDR3 loop is CASSLTSGGLGDTQYF. The CDR3 nucleotides read TGTGCCAGCAGCTTGACTAGCGGGGGGTTGGGAGATACGCAGTATTTT.

The V gene is TRBV19, the J gene TRBJ2-3; 8 nucleotides match TRBD2. The CDR3 is 15 amino acids. Trimming at V came to 6 bases and at J to 4 bases, leaving 9 bases not matched to a gene. Germline CDR1 LNHDA, CDR2 SQIVND (reference sequence). The CDR3 spells CASRLPGTRSDTQYF. The CDR3 DNA reads TGTGCCAGTAGGCTACCCGGGACTAGGTCAGATACGCAGTATTTT.

This clonotype was picked up a small number of times. The chain uses TRBV28 and TRBJ2-5; 7 positions agree with TRBD2. This CDR3 has 15 residues. Germline V gene sequence: CDR1 MDHEN, CDR2 SYDVKM. Trimming at V came to 4 bases and at J to 2 bases, leaving 7 bases not matched to a gene. The CDR3 DNA reads TGTGCCAGCAGTTGGGGGGGGGAAAAACAAGAGACCCAGTACTTC. It yields the protein CASSWGGEKQETQYF.

This chain joins TRBV4-2 and TRBJ1-4, with D possibly matching TRBD1 (5 bases). CDR3 length equals 19 residues. CDR1 is LGHNA and CDR2 is YNFKEQ in the germline V gene. With 5 bases removed from V and 3 bases from J, the gap between germline ends came to 25 bases. CDR3 nucleotide sequence: TGTGCCAGCAGCGGGGAGACGGGGCAGGCCCTATTACCTAATGAAAAACTGTTTTTT. Translation gives CASSGETGQALLPNEKLFF.

The chain links TRBV10-1 to TRBJ2-5; D call uncertain. Germline V CDR1 and CDR2: WNHNN, SYGVQD (reference sequence). This CDR3 spans 12 amino acids. Trimming stripped 8 bases from V and 1 base from J, with 8 bases between. This CDR3 is CASPSAQETQYF. CDR3 sequence (DNA): TGCGCCAGCCCCTCGGCCCAAGAGACCCAGTACTTC.

The gene calls are TRBV11-2 and TRBJ2-1; maybe TRBD2 (6 bases). Germline values: CDR1 SGHAT, CDR2 FQNNGV. The length of the CDR3 is 16 residues. V was cut by 2 bases and J by 7 bases, with 18 bases left in between. In DNA form, the CDR3 reads TGTGCCAGCAGCTTAATCCGGAGCGGGCGAGGTAATGAGCAGTTCTTC. It specifies CASSLIRSGRGNEQFF.

This clonotype was counted at least ten times. V gene TRBV15 combines with J gene TRBJ1-4; possible D gene TRBD1, 5 bases. CDR1 and CDR2 (germline): LNHNV, YYDKDF (reference sequence). The V end lost 0 bases, the J end lost 11 bases, and 22 bases lay between the germline ends. The CDR3 is 17 residues long. The DNA of the CDR3 is TGTGCCACCAGCAGAGATCGAGCGGGGCAATCCCCTCTCAAACTGTTTTTT. It specifies CATSRDRAGQSPLKLFF.

This clonotype has more than one count but fewer than ten. A much larger clone lies a single base off, so this may be a read error. This chain connects TRBV5-1 to TRBJ2-6; unclear D gene. Germline CDR1 SGHRS, CDR2 YFSETQ. The CDR3 consists of 17 residues. Trimming shortened V by 0 bases and J by 2 bases, and 12 bases separated the two germline ends. CDR3 residues: CASSLDARSPGANVLTF. CDR3 sequence (DNA): TGCGCCAGCAGCTTGGACGCCAGGAGTCCTGGGGCCAACGTCCTGACTTTC.

This clonotype has a count of ten or more. This chain joins TRBV3-1 and TRBJ2-7; TRBD2 agrees at 11 bases. CDR1 and CDR2 from the germline V gene are LGHDT and YNNKEL (reference sequence). CDR3 size: 14 residues. V lost 4 bases to trimming and J lost 5 bases; unmatched junction nucleotides: 4. The CDR3 sequence is CASSPGTSGHEQYF. For the CDR3, the DNA is TGTGCCAGCAGCCCCGGGACTAGCGGACACGAGCAGTACTTC.

The chain uses TRBV7-2 and TRBJ2-7; perhaps TRBD1 as D (6 bases). CDR3 length equals 14 residues. From germline, CDR1 is SGHTA and CDR2 FQGNSA. The V gene lost 4 bases and the J gene lost 3 bases, with 13 bases spanning the gap. Written as DNA, the CDR3 is TGTGCCAGCAGCTCACCGGGACAAGACTACGAGCAGTACTTC. Residues: CASSSPGQDYEQYF. Full variable domain (outside the CDR3, taken from reference TRBV7-2 and TRBJ2-7): GAGVSQSPSNKVTEKGKDVELRCDPISGHTALYWYRQSLGQGLEFLIYFQGNSAPDKSGLPSDRFSAERTGGSVSTLTIQRTQQEDSAVYLCASSSPGQDYEQYFGPGTRLTVT.

This clonotype has at least ten counts. V is TRBV2 and J is TRBJ2-7, with TRBD1 identical over 10 bases. Trimming cost V 5 bases and J 4 bases; bases outside gene matches: 8. The CDR3 has 15 residues. Germline V gene data show CDR1 as SNHLY and CDR2 as FYNNEI. The CDR3 sequence: CASSSPGTGAYEQYF. CDR3 sequence (DNA): TGTGCCAGCAGTTCGCCCGGGACAGGGGCTTACGAGCAGTACTTC.

The rearrangement links TRBV5-1 to TRBJ2-6; 10 bases agree with TRBD1. Germline V gene data show CDR1 as SGHRS and CDR2 as YFSETQ. CDR3 size: 19 residues. V lost 4 bases to trimming and J lost 2 bases; unmatched junction nucleotides: 12. The CDR3, as DNA: TGCGCCAGCAGCCCCTTTCCGAGGACAGGGGGTCCTGGGGCCAACGTCCTGACTTTC. Translated, it gives CASSPFPRTGGPGANVLTF.

The chain links TRBV7-9 to TRBJ1-1; 7 bases match TRBD1. This CDR3 is 15 amino acids long. Germline trimming cut 2 bases from V and 2 bases from J; bases unmatched to any gene: 5. Germline CDR1 reads SEHNR; CDR2 reads FQNEAQ (reference sequence). The CDR3 region is CASSLSGQDNTEAFF. As DNA, the CDR3 is TGTGCCAGCAGCTTATCTGGACAGGACAACACTGAAGCTTTCTTT. Variable domain in full (rest from reference TRBV7-9 and TRBJ1-1): DTGVSQNPRHKITKRGQNVTFRCDPISEHNRLYWYRQTLGQGPEFLTYFQNEAQLEKSRLLSDRFSAERPKGSFSTLEIQRTEQGDSAMYLCASSLSGQDNTEAFFGQGTRLTVV.

This clonotype showed up many times. The chain carries TRBV6-1 and TRBJ2-7; TRBD1 aligns across 11 bases. CDR3 length: 18 amino acids. V gave up 5 bases and J gave up 2 bases; unmatched junction bases: 14. Germline V gives CDR1 MNHNS, CDR2 SASEGT. The CDR3 is CASSTPGQGVASPYEQYF. The CDR3 nucleotides read TGTGCCAGCAGTACTCCGGGACAGGGGGTTGCTTCGCCCTACGAGCAGTACTTC.

This clonotype has at least ten counts. The rearrangement joins TRBV9 to TRBJ2-1, with D perhaps TRBD2 (7 bases). This CDR3 comprises 15 residues. CDR1 is SGDLS and CDR2 is YYNGEE in the germline V gene. With 4 bases removed from V and 8 bases from J, the gap between germline ends came to 19 bases. The CDR3 bases are TGTGCCAGCAGCATCGACACGGGGGGCGGCTATGAGCAGTTCTTC. Protein sequence: CASSIDTGGGYEQFF.

The gene calls are TRBV7-2 and TRBJ2-7, with D perhaps TRBD2 (5 bases). The length of the CDR3 is 11 residues. Germline V gives CDR1 SGHTA, CDR2 FQGNSA. V was clipped by 5 bases and J by 12 bases, with 14 bases between them. DNA of the CDR3: TGTGCCAGCAGCCGGAGGATCAAACCGTACTTC. It encodes CASSRRIKPYF.

This chain joins TRBV7-9 and TRBJ2-2; perhaps TRBD1 as D (5 bases). Germline CDR1 is SEHNR and CDR2 is FQNEAQ (reference sequence). This CDR3 is 14 amino acids long. V gave up 5 bases and J gave up 3 bases, with 10 bases separating them. This chain's CDR3 is CASSADRYTGELFF. CDR3 DNA sequence: TGTGCCAGCAGCGCCGACAGATACACCGGGGAGCTGTTTTTT. Full variable domain (rest looked up from reference TRBV7-9 and TRBJ2-2): DTGVSQNPRHKITKRGQNVTFRCDPISEHNRLYWYRQTLGQGPEFLTYFQNEAQLEKSRLLSDRFSAERPKGSFSTLEIQRTEQGDSAMYLCASSADRYTGELFFGEGSRLTVL.

The chain recombines TRBV10-3 with TRBJ1-2, with 9 bases that match TRBD1. V was clipped by 7 bases and J by 4 bases; unmatched bases: 4. This CDR3 is 13 amino acids long. Germline-derived CDR1 and CDR2 are ENHRY and SYGVKD. The CDR3 nucleotides are TGTGCCATCATGGGACAGGGTCTCTATGGCTACACCTTC. Translation gives CAIMGQGLYGYTF.

This chain uses TRBV11-2 with TRBJ2-3, with D perhaps TRBD2 (7 bases). The CDR3 is 16 amino acids. Trimming stripped 7 bases from V and 3 bases from J, with 20 bases between. The germline V gene has CDR1 SGHAT and CDR2 FQNNGV. The CDR3 bases are TGTGCCAGCACCCACCAAGTGGGGGGGCGGACAGATACGCAGTATTTT. Encoded protein: CASTHQVGGRTDTQYF.

This clonotype was seen many times. This chain links TRBV7-2 with TRBJ2-7; D gene uncertain. This CDR3 has 14 residues. The V end was cut by 1 base, the J end by 0 bases, with 7 bases between. Germline-derived CDR1 and CDR2 are SGHTA and FQGNSA. The CDR3 nucleotides are TGTGCCAGCAGCTTAGGAGTGGCCTCCTACGAGCAGTACTTC. This encodes CASSLGVASYEQYF. The full variable domain, rest sourced from reference TRBV7-2 and TRBJ2-7, is GAGVSQSPSNKVTEKGKDVELRCDPISGHTALYWYRQSLGQGLEFLIYFQGNSAPDKSGLPSDRFSAERTGGSVSTLTIQRTQQEDSAVYLCASSLGVASYEQYFGPGTRLTVT.

The chain has TRBV7-6 and TRBJ2-3; 10 bases match TRBD2. The CDR3 sequence is 17 residues long. CDR1 and CDR2 from the germline V gene are SGHVS and FNYEAQ. V was pared by 2 bases and J by 9 bases, with 14 bases of the junction left unmatched. This CDR3 reads CASSLIWVRTSGDTQYF. The CDR3 coding sequence is TGTGCCAGCAGCTTAATATGGGTAAGGACTAGCGGCGACACGCAGTATTTT.

The CDR3 bases are TGCGCCAGCAGTGAAGTAGCAGGGGTGAACTATGGCTACACCTTC. Its protein product is CASSEVAGVNYGYTF. The chain carries TRBV10-1 and TRBJ1-2, with D perhaps TRBD1 (6 bases). V lost 3 bases, J lost 2 bases, and 13 bases lay in between. The germline V gene has CDR1 WNHNN and CDR2 SYGVQD (reference sequence). The CDR3 covers 15 residues.

The CDR3 nucleotides are TGTGCCAGCAGTGCCAGGGGGCGCGGTAATCAGCCCCAGCATTTT. It codes for CASSARGRGNQPQHF. The V call is TRBV2, the J call TRBJ1-5; TRBD1 aligns across 8 bases. Trimming at V came to 4 bases and at J to 4 bases, leaving 6 bases not matched to a gene. The CDR3 length is 15 residues. Per the germline V gene, CDR1 is SNHLY and CDR2 is FYNNEI.